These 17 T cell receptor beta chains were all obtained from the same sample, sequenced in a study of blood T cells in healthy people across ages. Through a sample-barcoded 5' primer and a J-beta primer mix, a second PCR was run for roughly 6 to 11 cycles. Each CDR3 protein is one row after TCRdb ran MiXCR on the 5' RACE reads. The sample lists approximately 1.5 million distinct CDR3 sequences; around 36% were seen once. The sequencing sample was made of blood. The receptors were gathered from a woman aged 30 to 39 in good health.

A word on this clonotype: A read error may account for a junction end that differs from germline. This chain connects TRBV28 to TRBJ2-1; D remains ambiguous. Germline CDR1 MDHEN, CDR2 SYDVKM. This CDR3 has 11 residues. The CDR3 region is CASSMYNGQFF. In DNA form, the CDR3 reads TGTGCCAGCAGTATGTACAATGGGCAGTTCTTC.

The CDR3 sequence is CASRTDLFSGSSPDTQYF. Written as DNA, the CDR3 is TGTGCCAGCAGGACTGACCTTTTTAGCGGGAGTTCCCCAGATACGCAGTATTTT. The chain uses TRBV27 and TRBJ2-3, with 9 bases fitting TRBD2. Germline-derived CDR1 and CDR2 are MNHEY and SMNVEV (reference sequence). The CDR3 runs 18 residues. V was pared by 6 bases and J by 4 bases, with 17 bases of the junction left unmatched.

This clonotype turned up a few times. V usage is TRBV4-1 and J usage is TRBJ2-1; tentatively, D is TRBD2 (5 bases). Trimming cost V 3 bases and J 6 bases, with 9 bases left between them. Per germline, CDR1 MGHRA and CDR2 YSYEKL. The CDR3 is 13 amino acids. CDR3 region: CASSHGLINEQFF. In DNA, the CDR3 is TGCGCCAGCAGCCACGGACTGATCAATGAGCAGTTCTTC.

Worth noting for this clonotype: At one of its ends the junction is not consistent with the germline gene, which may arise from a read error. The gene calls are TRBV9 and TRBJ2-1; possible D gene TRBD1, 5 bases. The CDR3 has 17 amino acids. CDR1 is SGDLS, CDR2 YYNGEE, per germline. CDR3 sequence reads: CASGVSVGVGSYNEQFF. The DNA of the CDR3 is TGTGCCAGCGGCGTGTCTGTAGGGGTAGGATCCTACAATGAGCAGTTCTTC.

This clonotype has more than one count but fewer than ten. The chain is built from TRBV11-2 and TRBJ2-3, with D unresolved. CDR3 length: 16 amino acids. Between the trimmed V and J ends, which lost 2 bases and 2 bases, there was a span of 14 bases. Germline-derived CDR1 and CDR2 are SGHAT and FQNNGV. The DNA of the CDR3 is TGTGCCAGCAGCTTAATTGTTCGTCGGCTCACAGATACGCAGTATTTT. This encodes CASSLIVRRLTDTQYF.

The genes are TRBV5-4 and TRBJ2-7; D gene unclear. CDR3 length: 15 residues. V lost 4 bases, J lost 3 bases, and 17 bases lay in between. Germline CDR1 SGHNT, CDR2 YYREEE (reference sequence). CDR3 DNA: TGTGCCAGCAGCATTGGCTCGGCCGGAATCTACGAGCAGTACTTC. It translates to CASSIGSAGIYEQYF.

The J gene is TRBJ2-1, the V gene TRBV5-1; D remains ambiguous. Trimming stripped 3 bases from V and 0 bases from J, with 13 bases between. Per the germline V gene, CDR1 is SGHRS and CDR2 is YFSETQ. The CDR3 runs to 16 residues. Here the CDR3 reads CASSYPKESSYNEQFF. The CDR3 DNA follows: TGCGCCAGCAGCTACCCCAAGGAAAGCTCCTACAATGAGCAGTTCTTC.

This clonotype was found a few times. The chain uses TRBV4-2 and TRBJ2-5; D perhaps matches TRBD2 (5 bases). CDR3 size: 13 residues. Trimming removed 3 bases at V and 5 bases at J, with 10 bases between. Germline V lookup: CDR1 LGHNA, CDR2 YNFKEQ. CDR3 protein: CASSHEGVETQYF. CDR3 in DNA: TGTGCCAGCAGCCACGAGGGAGTGGAGACCCAGTACTTC.

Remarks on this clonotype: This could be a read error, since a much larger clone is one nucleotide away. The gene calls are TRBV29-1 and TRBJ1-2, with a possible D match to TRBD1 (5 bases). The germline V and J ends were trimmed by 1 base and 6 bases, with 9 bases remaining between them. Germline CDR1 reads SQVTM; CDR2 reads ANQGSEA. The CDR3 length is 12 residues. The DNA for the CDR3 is TGCAGCGTTGAAGGGTGGGGGAATGGCTACACCTTC. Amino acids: CSVEGWGNGYTF. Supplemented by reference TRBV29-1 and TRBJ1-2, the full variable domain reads SAVISQKPSRDICQRGTSLTIQCQVDSQVTMMFWYRQQPGQSLTLIATANQGSEATYESGFVIDKFPISRPNLTFSTLTVSNMSPEDSSIYLCSVEGWGNGYTFGSGTRLTVV.

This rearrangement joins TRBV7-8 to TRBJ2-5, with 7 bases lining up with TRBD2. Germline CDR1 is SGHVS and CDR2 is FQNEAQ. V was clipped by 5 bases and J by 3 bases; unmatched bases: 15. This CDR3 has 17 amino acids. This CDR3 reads CASSIDPAGSYEETQYF. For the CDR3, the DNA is TGTGCCAGCAGCATAGACCCAGCGGGGAGTTATGAAGAGACCCAGTACTTC. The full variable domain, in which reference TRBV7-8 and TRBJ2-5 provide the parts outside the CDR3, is GAGVSQSPRYKVAKRGQDVALRCDPISGHVSLFWYQQALGQGPEFLTYFQNEAQLDKSGLPSDRFFAERPEGSVSTLKIQRTQQEDSAVYLCASSIDPAGSYEETQYFGPGTRLLVL.

The CDR3 coding sequence is TGCAGCGCTGCAGGGGATTTTACCGGGGAGCTGTTTTTT. This gives the protein CSAAGDFTGELFF. The rearrangement uses TRBV29-1 and TRBJ2-2, with D possibly being TRBD1 (6 bases). Germline CDR1 and CDR2: SQVTM and ANQGSEA. The CDR3 consists of 13 residues. V was cut by 7 bases and J by 5 bases, with 14 bases left in between.

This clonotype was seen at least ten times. The CDR3 sequence is CASSVDSGSYEQYF. CDR3 coding DNA: TGTGCCAGCAGTGTGGATAGCGGATCCTACGAGCAGTACTTC. The V and J genes are TRBV9 and TRBJ2-7, with D possibly matching TRBD2 (6 bases). This CDR3 is built from 14 residues. CDR1 is SGDLS and CDR2 is YYNGEE in the germline V gene. The V end was cut by 5 bases, the J end by 1 base, with 13 bases between.

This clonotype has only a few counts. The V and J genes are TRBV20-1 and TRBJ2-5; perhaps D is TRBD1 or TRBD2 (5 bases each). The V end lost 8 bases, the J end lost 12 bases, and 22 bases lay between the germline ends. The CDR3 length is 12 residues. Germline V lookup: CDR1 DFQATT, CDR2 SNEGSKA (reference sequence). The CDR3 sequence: CSMRDPTPVEYF. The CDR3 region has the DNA TGCAGTATGAGGGACCCGACCCCGGTGGAGTACTTC.

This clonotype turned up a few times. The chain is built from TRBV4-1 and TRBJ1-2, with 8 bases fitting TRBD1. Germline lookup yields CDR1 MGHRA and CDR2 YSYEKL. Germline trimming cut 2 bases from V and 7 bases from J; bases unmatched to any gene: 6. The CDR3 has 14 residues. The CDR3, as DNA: TGCGCCAGCAGCCAACGACAGGGGTACCCTGGCTACACCTTC. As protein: CASSQRQGYPGYTF.

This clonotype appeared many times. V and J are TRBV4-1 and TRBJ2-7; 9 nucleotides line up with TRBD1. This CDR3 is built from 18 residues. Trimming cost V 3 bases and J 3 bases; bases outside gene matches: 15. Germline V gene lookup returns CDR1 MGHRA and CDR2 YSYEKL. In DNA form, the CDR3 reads TGCGCCAGCAGCCAGCACCCGGGAGAGACAGGGGGTGTCTACGAGCAGTACTTC. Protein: CASSQHPGETGGVYEQYF.

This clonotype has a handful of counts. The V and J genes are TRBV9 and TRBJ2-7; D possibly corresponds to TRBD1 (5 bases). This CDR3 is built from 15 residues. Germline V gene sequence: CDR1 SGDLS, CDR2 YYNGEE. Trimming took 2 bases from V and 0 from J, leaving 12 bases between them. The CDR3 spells CASSVDDSLSYEQYF. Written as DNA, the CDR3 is TGTGCCAGCAGCGTGGACGACAGCCTCTCCTACGAGCAGTACTTC.

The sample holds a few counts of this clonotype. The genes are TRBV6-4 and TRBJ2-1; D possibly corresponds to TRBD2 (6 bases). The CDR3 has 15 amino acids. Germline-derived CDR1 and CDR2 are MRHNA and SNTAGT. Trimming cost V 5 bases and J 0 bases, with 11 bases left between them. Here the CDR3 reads CASSIRESSYNEQFF. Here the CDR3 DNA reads TGTGCCAGCAGTATTCGGGAGAGCTCCTACAATGAGCAGTTCTTC.